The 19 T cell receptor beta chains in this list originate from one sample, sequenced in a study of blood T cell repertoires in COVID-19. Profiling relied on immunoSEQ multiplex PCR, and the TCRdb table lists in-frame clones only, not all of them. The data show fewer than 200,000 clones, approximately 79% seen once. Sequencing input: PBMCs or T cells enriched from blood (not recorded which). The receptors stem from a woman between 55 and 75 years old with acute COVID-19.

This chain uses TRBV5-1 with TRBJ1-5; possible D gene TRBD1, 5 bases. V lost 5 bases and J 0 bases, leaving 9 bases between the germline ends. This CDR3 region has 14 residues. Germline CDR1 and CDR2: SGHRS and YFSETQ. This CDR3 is CASRGQDSNQPQHF. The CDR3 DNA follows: TGCGCCAGCAGGGGGCAGGATAGCAATCAGCCCCAGCATTTT.

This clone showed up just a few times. This CDR3 reads CASSVGRGNTEAFF. As DNA, the CDR3 is TGTGCCAGCAGTGTCGGACGGGGGAACACTGAAGCTTTCTTT. This sequence joins TRBV2 and TRBJ1-1, with D unclear. The CDR3 is 14 amino acids. Trimming removed 4 bases from V and 1 base from J, with 10 bases in between. CDR1 and CDR2 from the germline V gene are SNHLY and FYNNEI.

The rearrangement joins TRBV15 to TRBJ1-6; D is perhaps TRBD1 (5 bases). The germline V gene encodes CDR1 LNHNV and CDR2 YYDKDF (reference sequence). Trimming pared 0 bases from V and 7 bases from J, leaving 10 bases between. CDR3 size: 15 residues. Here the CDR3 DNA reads TGTGCCACCAGCAGAGAGGGGCCCGGGAATTCACCCCTCCACTTT. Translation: CATSREGPGNSPLHF.

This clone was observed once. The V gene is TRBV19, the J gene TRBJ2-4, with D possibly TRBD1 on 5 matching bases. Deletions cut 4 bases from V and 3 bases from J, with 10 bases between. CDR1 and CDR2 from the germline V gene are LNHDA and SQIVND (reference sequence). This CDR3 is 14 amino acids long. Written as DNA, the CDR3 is TGTGCCAGTAGTAAGGGGTTAGACAAAAACATTCAGTACTTC. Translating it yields CASSKGLDKNIQYF.

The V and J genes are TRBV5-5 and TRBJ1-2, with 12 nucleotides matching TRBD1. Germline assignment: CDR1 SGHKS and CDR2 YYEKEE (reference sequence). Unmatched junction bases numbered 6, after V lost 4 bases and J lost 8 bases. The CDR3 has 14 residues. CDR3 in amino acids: CASSTGQGAWGYTF. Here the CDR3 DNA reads TGTGCCAGCAGCACGGGACAGGGGGCGTGGGGCTACACCTTC.

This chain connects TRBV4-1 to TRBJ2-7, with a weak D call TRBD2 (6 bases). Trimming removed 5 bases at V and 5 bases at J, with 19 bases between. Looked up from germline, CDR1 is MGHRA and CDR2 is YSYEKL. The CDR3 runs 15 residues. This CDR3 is CASSYPASAPNEQYF. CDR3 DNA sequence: TGCGCCAGCAGCTACCCGGCTAGCGCCCCCAACGAGCAGTACTTC.

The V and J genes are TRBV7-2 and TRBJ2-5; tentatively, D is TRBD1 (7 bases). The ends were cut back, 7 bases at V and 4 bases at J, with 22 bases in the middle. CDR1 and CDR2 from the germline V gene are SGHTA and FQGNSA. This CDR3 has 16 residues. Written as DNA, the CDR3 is TGTGCCAGCACTCCGACGGTAAACAGGGGAGGAGAGACCCAGTACTTC. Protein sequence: CASTPTVNRGGETQYF.

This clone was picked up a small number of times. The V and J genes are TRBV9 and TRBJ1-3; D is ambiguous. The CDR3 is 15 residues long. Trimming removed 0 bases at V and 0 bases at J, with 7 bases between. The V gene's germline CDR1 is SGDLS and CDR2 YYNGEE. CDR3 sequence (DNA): TGTGCCAGCAGCGTAGGTTCTTACTCTGGAAACACCATATATTTT. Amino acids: CASSVGSYSGNTIYF.

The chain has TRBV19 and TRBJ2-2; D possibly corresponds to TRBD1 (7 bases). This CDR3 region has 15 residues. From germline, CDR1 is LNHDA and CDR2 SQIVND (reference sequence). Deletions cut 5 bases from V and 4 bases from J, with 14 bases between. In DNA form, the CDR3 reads TGTGCCAGTAGTGCCTACAGGGGAGGCACCGGGGAGCTGTTTTTT. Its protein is CASSAYRGGTGELFF.

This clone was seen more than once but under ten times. For the CDR3, the DNA is TGTGCCAGCGGACAGGGGGTGTCCTATGGCTACACCTTC. Translation: CASGQGVSYGYTF. This chain links TRBV12-3 or TRBV12-4 with TRBJ1-2; TRBD1 matches 10 bases. The CDR3 consists of 13 residues. V gave up 8 bases and J gave up 4 bases; unmatched junction bases: 4.

The CDR3 region is CASSIAEAGQEKLFF. DNA of the CDR3: TGTGCCAGTAGTATAGCCGAGGCTGGTCAGGAAAAACTGTTTTTT. The chain is built from TRBV19 and TRBJ1-4; D not certain. The ends were cut back, 1 base at V and 8 bases at J, with 14 bases in the middle. The CDR3 length is 15 residues. Germline loops: CDR1 LNHDA, CDR2 SQIVND (reference sequence).

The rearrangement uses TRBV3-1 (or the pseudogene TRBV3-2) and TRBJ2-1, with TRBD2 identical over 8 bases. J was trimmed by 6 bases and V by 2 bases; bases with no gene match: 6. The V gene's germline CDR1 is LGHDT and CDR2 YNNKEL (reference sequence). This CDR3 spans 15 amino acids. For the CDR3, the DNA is TGTGCCAGCAGCCAAATCCCGGGAGGGGGCAATGAGCAGTTCTTC. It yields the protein CASSQIPGGGNEQFF.

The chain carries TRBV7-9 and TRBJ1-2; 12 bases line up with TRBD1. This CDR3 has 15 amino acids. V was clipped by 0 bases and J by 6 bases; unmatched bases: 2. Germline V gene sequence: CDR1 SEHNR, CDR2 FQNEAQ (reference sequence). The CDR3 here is CASSLAGTGGNGYTF. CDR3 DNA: TGTGCCAGCAGCTTAGCCGGGACAGGGGGCAATGGCTACACCTTC.

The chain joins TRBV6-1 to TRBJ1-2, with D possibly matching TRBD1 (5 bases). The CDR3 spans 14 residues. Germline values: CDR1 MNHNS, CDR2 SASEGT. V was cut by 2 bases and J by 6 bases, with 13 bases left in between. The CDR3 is CASSEWGRGHGYTF. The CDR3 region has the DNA TGTGCCAGCAGTGAATGGGGGAGGGGACATGGCTACACCTTC.

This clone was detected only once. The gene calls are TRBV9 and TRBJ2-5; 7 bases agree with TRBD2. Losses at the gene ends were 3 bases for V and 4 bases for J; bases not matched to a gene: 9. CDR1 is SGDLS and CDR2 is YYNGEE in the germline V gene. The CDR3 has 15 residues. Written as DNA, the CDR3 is TGTGCCAGCAGCGCCCTCCCTGTAGCGGGAGAGACCCAGTACTTC. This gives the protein CASSALPVAGETQYF.

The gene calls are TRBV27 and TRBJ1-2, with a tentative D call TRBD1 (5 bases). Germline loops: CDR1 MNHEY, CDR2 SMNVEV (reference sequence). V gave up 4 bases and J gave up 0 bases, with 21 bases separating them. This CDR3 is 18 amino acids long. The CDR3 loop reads CASSSIGGAQVPNYGYTF. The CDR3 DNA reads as TGTGCCAGCAGTTCGATCGGCGGGGCCCAGGTTCCTAACTATGGCTACACCTTC.

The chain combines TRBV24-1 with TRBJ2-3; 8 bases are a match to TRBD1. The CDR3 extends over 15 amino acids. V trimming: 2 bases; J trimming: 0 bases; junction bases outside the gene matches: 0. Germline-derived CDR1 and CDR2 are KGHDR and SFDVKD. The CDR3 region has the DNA TGTGCCACCAGTGATTGGACAGGGAGCACAGATACGCAGTATTTT. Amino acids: CATSDWTGSTDTQYF.

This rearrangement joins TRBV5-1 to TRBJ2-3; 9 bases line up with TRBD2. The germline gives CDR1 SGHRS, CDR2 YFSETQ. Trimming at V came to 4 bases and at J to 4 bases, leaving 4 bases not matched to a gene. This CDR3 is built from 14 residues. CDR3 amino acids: CASSLAGPPDTQYF. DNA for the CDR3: TGCGCCAGCAGCCTAGCGGGGCCCCCAGATACGCAGTATTTT.

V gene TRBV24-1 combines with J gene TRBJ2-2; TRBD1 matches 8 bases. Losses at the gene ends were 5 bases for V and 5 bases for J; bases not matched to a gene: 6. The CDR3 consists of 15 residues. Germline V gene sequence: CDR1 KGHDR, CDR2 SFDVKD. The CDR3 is CATSGIRGRTGELFF. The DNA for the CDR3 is TGTGCCACCAGTGGTATCAGGGGGCGGACCGGGGAGCTGTTTTTT.